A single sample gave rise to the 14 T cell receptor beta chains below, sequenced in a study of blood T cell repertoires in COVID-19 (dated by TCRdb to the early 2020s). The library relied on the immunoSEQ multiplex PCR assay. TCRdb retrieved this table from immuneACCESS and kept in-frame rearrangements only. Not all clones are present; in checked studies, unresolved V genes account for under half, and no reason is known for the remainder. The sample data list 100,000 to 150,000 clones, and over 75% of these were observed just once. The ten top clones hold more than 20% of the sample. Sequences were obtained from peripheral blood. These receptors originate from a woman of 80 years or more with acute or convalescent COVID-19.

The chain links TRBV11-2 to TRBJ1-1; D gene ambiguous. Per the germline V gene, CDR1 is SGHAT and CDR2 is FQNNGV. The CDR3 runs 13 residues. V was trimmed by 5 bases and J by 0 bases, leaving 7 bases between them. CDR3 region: CASSQAVNTEAFF. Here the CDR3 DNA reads TGTGCCAGCAGCCAGGCTGTGAACACTGAAGCTTTCTTT.

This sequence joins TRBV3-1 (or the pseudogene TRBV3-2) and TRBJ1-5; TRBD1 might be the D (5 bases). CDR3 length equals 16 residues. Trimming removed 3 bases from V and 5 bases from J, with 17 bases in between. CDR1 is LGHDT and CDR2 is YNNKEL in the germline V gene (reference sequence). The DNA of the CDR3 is TGTGCCAGCAGCCACTCAGGGTTGGGGTGGCATCAGCCCCAGCATTTT. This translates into CASSHSGLGWHQPQHF.

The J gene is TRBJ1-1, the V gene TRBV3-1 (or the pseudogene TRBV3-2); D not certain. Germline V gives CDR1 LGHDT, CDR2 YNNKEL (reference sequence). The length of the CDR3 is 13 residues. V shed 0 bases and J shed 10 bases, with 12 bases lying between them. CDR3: CASSQDTGFRAFF. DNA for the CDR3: TGTGCCAGCAGCCAAGATACGGGGTTCAGAGCTTTCTTT.

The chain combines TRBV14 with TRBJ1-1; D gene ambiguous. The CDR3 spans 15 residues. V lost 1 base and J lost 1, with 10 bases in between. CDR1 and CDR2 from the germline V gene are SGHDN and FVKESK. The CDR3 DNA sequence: TGTGCCAGCAGCCAAGGACGGGGATGGAACACTGAAGCTTTCTTT. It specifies CASSQGRGWNTEAFF.

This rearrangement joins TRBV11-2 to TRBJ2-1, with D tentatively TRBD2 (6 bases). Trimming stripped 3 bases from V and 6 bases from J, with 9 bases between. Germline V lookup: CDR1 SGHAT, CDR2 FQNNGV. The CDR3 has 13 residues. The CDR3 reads CASSFGRPNEQFF. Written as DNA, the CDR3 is TGTGCCAGCAGCTTTGGGAGGCCCAATGAGCAGTTCTTC.

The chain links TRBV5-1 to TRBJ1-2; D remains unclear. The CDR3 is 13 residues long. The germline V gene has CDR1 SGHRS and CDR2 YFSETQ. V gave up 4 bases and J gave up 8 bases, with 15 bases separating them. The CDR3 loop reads CASSEGSWGGYTF. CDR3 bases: TGCGCCAGCAGCGAGGGAAGTTGGGGAGGCTACACCTTC.

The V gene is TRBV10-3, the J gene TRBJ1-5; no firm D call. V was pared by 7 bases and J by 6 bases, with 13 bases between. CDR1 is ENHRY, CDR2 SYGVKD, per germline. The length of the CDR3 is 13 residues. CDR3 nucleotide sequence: TGTGCCATCACTTCAGGAGCGGGTCAGCCCCAGCATTTT. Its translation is CAITSGAGQPQHF.

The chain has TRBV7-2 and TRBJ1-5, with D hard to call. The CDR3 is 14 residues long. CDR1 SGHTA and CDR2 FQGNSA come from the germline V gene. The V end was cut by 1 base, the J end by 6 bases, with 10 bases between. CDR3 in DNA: TGTGCCAGCAGCTTAGGTCCCGCCGGTCAGCCCCAGCATTTT. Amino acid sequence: CASSLGPAGQPQHF.

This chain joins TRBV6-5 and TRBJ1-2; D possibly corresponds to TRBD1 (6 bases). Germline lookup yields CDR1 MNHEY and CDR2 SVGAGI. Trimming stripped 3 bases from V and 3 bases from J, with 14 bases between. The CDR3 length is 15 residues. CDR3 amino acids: CASSYTGMLDYGYTF. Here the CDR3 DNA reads TGTGCCAGCAGTTATACAGGGATGTTGGACTATGGCTACACCTTC.

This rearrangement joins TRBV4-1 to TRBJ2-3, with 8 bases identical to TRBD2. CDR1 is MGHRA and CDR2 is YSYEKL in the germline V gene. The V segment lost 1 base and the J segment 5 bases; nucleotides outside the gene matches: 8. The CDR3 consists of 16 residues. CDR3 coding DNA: TGCGCCAGCAGCCAAGGAGTAGCGGGGCGAGGAGATACGCAGTATTTT. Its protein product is CASSQGVAGRGDTQYF.

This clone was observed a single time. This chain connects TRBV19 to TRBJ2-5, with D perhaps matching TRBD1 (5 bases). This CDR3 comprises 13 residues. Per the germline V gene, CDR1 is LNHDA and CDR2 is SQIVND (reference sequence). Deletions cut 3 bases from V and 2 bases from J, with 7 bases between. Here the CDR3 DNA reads TGTGCCAGTAGTATGGGGCAGCAAGAGACCCAGTACTTC. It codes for CASSMGQQETQYF.

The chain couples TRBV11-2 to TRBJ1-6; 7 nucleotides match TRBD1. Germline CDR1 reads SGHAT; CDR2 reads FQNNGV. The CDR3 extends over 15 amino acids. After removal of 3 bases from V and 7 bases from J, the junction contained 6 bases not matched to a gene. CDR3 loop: CASSFLDRLNSPLHF. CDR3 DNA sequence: TGTGCCAGCAGCTTCCTGGACAGGCTGAATTCACCCCTCCACTTT.

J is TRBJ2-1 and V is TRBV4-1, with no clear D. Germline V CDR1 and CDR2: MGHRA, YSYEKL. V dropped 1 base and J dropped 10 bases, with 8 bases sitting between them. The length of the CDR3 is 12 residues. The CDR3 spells CASSQVAREQFF. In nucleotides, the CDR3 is TGCGCCAGCAGCCAAGTAGCCAGAGAGCAGTTCTTC.

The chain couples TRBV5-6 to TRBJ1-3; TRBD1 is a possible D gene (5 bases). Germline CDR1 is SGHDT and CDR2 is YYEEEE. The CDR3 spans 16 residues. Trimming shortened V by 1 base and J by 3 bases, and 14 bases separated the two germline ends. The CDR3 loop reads CASSLRQGSYGNTIYF. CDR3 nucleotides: TGTGCCAGCAGCTTGAGGCAGGGATCGTATGGAAACACCATATATTTT.